The rows below give T cell receptor beta chains drawn from one sample of a study of cytomegalovirus exposure and HLA in healthy donors. Assay used: immunoSEQ multiplex PCR; TCRdb lists only in-frame clones, some missing. The profile shows 110,000 to 150,000 clones, around 79% of them singletons. The specimen sequenced was PBMCs. The source is a woman aged 45-59 years in good health and CMV-seropositive. CDR3s include the opening cysteine and the closing phenylalanine or tryptophan. Only some rows state a clone size, as once, few, many or a class for expanded clones.

V: TRBV5-1
size: NA
J: TRBJ2-1
CDR3: CASSLAASGGFFSSYNEQFF

V: TRBV28
size: NA
J: TRBJ1-6
CDR3: CASSLTRWSNSPLHF

V: TRBV6-1
size: few
J: TRBJ2-2
CDR3: CASTFGSWDTGELFF

V: TRBV18
size: NA
J: TRBJ2-7
CDR3: CASSPTSDEQYF

V: TRBV5-1
size: NA
J: TRBJ1-1
CDR3: CASSHPTGNTEAFF

V: TRBV28
size: NA
J: TRBJ2-7
CDR3: CASKSGTDEQYF

V: TRBV7-8
size: NA
J: TRBJ2-3
CDR3: CASSPMLAGATDTQYF

V: TRBV7-7
size: few
J: TRBJ2-7
CDR3: CASSLSEGLAGSSEQYF

V: TRBV7-2
size: NA
J: TRBJ2-2
CDR3: CASSFISGGDAGELFF

V: TRBV6-5
size: NA
J: TRBJ1-2
CDR3: CASSSPTGVNYGYTF

V: TRBV2
size: NA
J: TRBJ1-2
CDR3: CASSSGYGYTF

V: TRBV19
size: NA
J: TRBJ1-1
CDR3: CASLQGPREAFF

V: TRBV7-2
size: once
J: TRBJ1-2
CDR3: CASSRAGGYGYTF

V: TRBV27
size: NA
J: TRBJ1-2
CDR3: CASSPDSAIYGYTF

V: TRBV30
size: NA
J: TRBJ2-3
CDR3: CAWSEGQGAADTQYF

V: TRBV6-6
size: NA
J: TRBJ2-1
CDR3: CASSYSAGAYNEQFF

V: TRBV5-4
size: once
J: TRBJ2-1
CDR3: CASSRVGLASGGSHNEQFF

V: TRBV29-1
size: NA
J: TRBJ2-4
CDR3: CSVGESLPGGIQYF

V: TRBV11-2
size: NA
J: TRBJ1-4
CDR3: CASSFGPGAKLFF

V: TRBV6-6
size: NA
J: TRBJ1-1
CDR3: CASSTGGNTEAFF

V: TRBV5-1
size: few
J: TRBJ1-1
CDR3: CASSLSQQGPLRTEAFF

V: TRBV9
size: NA
J: TRBJ1-2
CDR3: CASSAEGANYGYTF

V: TRBV9
size: NA
J: TRBJ2-3
CDR3: CASSVTSTDTQYF

V: TRBV27
size: few
J: TRBJ2-7
CDR3: CASSFTGLGGYEQYF

V: TRBV7-8
size: few
J: TRBJ1-2
CDR3: CASSLQGRDGYTF

V: TRBV28
size: NA
J: TRBJ1-5
CDR3: CASSPRGQISIMTQHF

V: TRBV19
size: NA
J: TRBJ2-1
CDR3: CASRVGGAYNEQFF

V: TRBV11-1
size: once
J: TRBJ2-2
CDR3: CASSLRLSGDTGELFF

V: TRBV6-5
size: NA
J: NA
CDR3: CASSYGGAFSYEQYF

V: TRBV7-3
size: NA
J: TRBJ2-3
CDR3: CASSSSGGAGDTQYF

V: TRBV9
size: NA
J: TRBJ2-3
CDR3: CASSALAGVSTDTQYF

V: TRBV6-6
size: once
J: TRBJ1-4
CDR3: CASTTGEPGDEKLFF

V: TRBV5-5
size: few
J: TRBJ1-5
CDR3: CASSLEAGDQPQHF

V: TRBV6-5
size: NA
J: TRBJ2-3
CDR3: CASSLRGQSTDTQYF

V: TRBV7-9
size: NA
J: TRBJ2-7
CDR3: CASSSNEGGEYF

V: TRBV7-3
size: NA
J: TRBJ2-1
CDR3: CASSLDGLAGGQQFF

V: TRBV6-9
size: NA
J: TRBJ1-5
CDR3: CASSLADREPNQPQHF

V: TRBV5-8
size: NA
J: TRBJ1-5
CDR3: CASSLVGQGGNQPQHF

V: TRBV7-9
size: NA
J: TRBJ2-3
CDR3: CASSFVSGRGTDTQYF

V: TRBV16
size: NA
J: TRBJ1-2
CDR3: CASSQKGFGYGYTF

V: TRBV7-3
size: NA
J: TRBJ2-1
CDR3: CASSLRAKEGGDEQFF

V: TRBV5-1
size: NA
J: TRBJ2-5
CDR3: CASSLQGGQETQYF

V: TRBV29-1
size: NA
J: TRBJ2-3
CDR3: CSAIGGPSDTQYF

V: TRBV2
size: NA
J: TRBJ2-5
CDR3: CASSEVPLGRQETQYF

V: TRBV5-1
size: NA
J: TRBJ1-2
CDR3: CASSLISTGHSGGYTF

V: TRBV7-2
size: NA
J: TRBJ2-2
CDR3: CASSPRVGNTGELFF

V: TRBV6-1
size: NA
J: TRBJ1-6
CDR3: CASIPNNNSPLHF

V: TRBV7-3
size: few
J: TRBJ2-2
CDR3: CASSFSGGASGELFF

V: TRBV27
size: NA
J: TRBJ1-2
CDR3: CASSFSRGLRYGYTF

V: TRBV30
size: NA
J: TRBJ2-5
CDR3: CAWTLGVETQYF

V: TRBV15
size: NA
J: TRBJ1-2
CDR3: CATSRDRQGHYGYTF

V: TRBV28
size: NA
J: TRBJ2-7
CDR3: CASSLLGLSWRYEQYF

V: TRBV2
size: once
J: TRBJ1-4
CDR3: CASRPTGWVEKLFF

V: TRBV7-7
size: NA
J: TRBJ2-5
CDR3: CASSPGLAGPLTQYF

V: TRBV5-6
size: NA
J: TRBJ2-5
CDR3: CASSLEGQQGTQYF

V: TRBV6-5
size: NA
J: TRBJ1-6
CDR3: CASSYTQGLESPLHF

V: TRBV6-5
size: few
J: TRBJ1-5
CDR3: CASSFTGPQGNQPQHF

V: TRBV10-3
size: NA
J: TRBJ2-1
CDR3: CATGGGNLDEQFF

V: TRBV27
size: NA
J: TRBJ1-5
CDR3: CASSSDRAQPQHF

V: TRBV18
size: NA
J: TRBJ2-7
CDR3: CASSPPTSGGSYEQYF